Below, 26 T cell receptor beta chains from the same sample are listed, as sequenced in a study of blood T cells in healthy people across ages. Alongside a J-beta primer mix, a sample-barcoded 5' primer served in a second PCR lasting about 7 to 12 cycles. TCRdb redid the calling of the 5' RACE reads with MiXCR, one entry per CDR3 protein. The repertoire holds around 1,700,000 distinct CDR3 sequences, with roughly 27% as singletons. The sequenced sample was blood. The receptor source for this set is a woman in her thirties in good health.

This clonotype was observed many times. This rearrangement joins TRBV20-1 to TRBJ2-5; D is perhaps TRBD2 (6 bases). V lost 3 bases and J lost 2, with 19 bases in between. From germline, CDR1 is DFQATT and CDR2 SNEGSKA (reference sequence). The CDR3 totals 16 residues. CDR3 DNA: TGCAGTGCTAGGCAGCCATCGGGGGAGTTACAAGAGACCCAGTACTTC. Translated: CSARQPSGELQETQYF.

The rearrangement links TRBV7-9 to TRBJ1-2, with 8 bases identical to TRBD1. V lost 5 bases and J lost 8; bases outside the gene matches: 10. Germline V lookup: CDR1 SEHNR, CDR2 FQNEAQ (reference sequence). The CDR3 length is 14 residues. The CDR3 nucleotides read TGTGCCAGCAGCAACCGGGACAGGATAGCCGGCTACACCTTC. Protein: CASSNRDRIAGYTF.

The rearrangement links TRBV5-1 to TRBJ2-5; D call uncertain. Gene TRBJ2-7 matches the end of the DNA better, so the J call may be wrong. Germline V gene lookup returns CDR1 SGHRS and CDR2 YFSETQ. The CDR3 totals 13 residues. DNA for the CDR3: TGCGCCAGCAGCTTACTCATTAGCTACGAGCAGTACTTC. The encoded protein is CASSLLISYEQYF.

The rearrangement uses TRBV15 and TRBJ2-5; unclear D gene. Germline loops: CDR1 LNHNV, CDR2 YYDKDF (reference sequence). The germline V and J ends were trimmed by 1 base and 5 bases, with 14 bases remaining between them. The CDR3 has 15 amino acids. The CDR3 protein is CATSRGGMVEETQYF. The CDR3 coding sequence is TGTGCCACCAGCAGAGGTGGGATGGTCGAGGAGACCCAGTACTTC.

On this clonotype: A much larger clonotype is one base distant, so this may be a read error. The J gene is TRBJ2-1, the V gene TRBV10-3; D remains ambiguous. CDR1 ENHRY and CDR2 SYGVKD come from the germline V gene. This CDR3 spans 12 amino acids. In DNA form, the CDR3 reads TGTGTCATCAGAGAACTCGCAGATGAGCAGTTCTTC. Translated, it gives CVIRELADEQFF.

This clonotype has more than one count but fewer than ten. This sequence joins TRBV14 and TRBJ2-2; D is unresolved. CDR1 and CDR2 from the germline V gene are SGHDN and FVKESK. The V gene lost 0 bases and the J gene lost 2 bases, with 10 bases spanning the gap. The CDR3 sequence is 16 residues long. The CDR3 protein is CASSQDGWLNTGELFF. DNA of the CDR3: TGTGCCAGCAGCCAAGATGGCTGGCTTAACACCGGGGAGCTGTTTTTT. Filled out from reference TRBV14 and TRBJ2-2, the complete variable domain reads EAGVTQFPSHSVIEKGQTVTLRCDPISGHDNLYWYRRVMGKEIKFLLHFVKESKQDESGMPNNRFLAERTGGTYSTLKVQPAELEDSGVYFCASSQDGWLNTGELFFGEGSRLTVL.

There are a few counts of this clonotype. The rearrangement uses TRBV11-2 and TRBJ2-4, with 7 bases identical to TRBD2. There are 13 residues in the CDR3. Germline loops: CDR1 SGHAT, CDR2 FQNNGV. Trimming removed 5 bases from V and 13 bases from J; junction bases left unmatched: 11. CDR3 protein: CASSDGTTGEQYF. For the CDR3, the DNA is TGTGCCAGCAGCGACGGGACTACGGGGGAGCAGTACTTC. Supplemented by reference TRBV11-2 and TRBJ2-4, the full variable domain reads EAGVAQSPRYKIIEKRQSVAFWCNPISGHATLYWYQQILGQGPKLLIQFQNNGVVDDSQLPKDRFSAERLKGVDSTLKIQPAKLEDSAVYLCASSDGTTGEQYFGAGTRLSVL.

This clonotype was counted at least ten times. The CDR3 protein is CASSVQSGRALEQYF. The CDR3 nucleotides are TGTGCCAGCAGTGTGCAAAGCGGGAGGGCCCTCGAGCAGTACTTC. The V and J genes are TRBV28 and TRBJ2-5; TRBD2 aligns across 10 bases. The J call may not be correct, given that the DNA end is closer to TRBJ2-7. The CDR3 runs to 15 residues. The germline V gene has CDR1 MDHEN and CDR2 SYDVKM.

With regard to this clonotype: Since a much larger clone is just one base distant, this may be a read error. J is TRBJ2-1 and V is TRBV18; no firm D call. The CDR3 sequence is 12 residues long. From germline, CDR1 is KGHSH and CDR2 LQKENI. CDR3: CTSSPSLNEQFF. In nucleotides, the CDR3 is TGTACCAGCTCACCATCCCTCAATGAGCAGTTCTTC. Looking up the rest from reference TRBV18 and TRBJ2-1 gives the full variable domain: NAGVMQNPRHLVRRRGQEARLRCSPMKGHSHVYWYRQLPEEGLKFMVYLQKENIIDESGMPKERFSAEFPKEGPSILRIQQVVRGDSAAYFCTSSPSLNEQFFGPGTRLTVL.

This clonotype was recorded at least ten times. The J gene is TRBJ2-7, the V gene TRBV4-3; perhaps TRBD1 as D (5 bases). Per germline, CDR1 LGHNA and CDR2 YSLEER. The ends were cut back, 1 base at V and 3 bases at J, with 7 bases in the middle. The CDR3 totals 13 residues. CDR3 nucleotide sequence: TGCGCCAGCAGCCAAGCAGGGAACTACGAGCAGTACTTC. It specifies CASSQAGNYEQYF.

The gene calls are TRBV11-2 and TRBJ1-2, with unresolved D. CDR1 SGHAT and CDR2 FQNNGV come from the germline V gene. The CDR3 loop spans 14 amino acids. With 5 bases removed from V and 6 bases from J, the gap between germline ends came to 16 bases. The CDR3 coding sequence is TGTGCCAGCAGCCCCCCCGAGGTCTTAGATGGCTACACCTTC. It yields the protein CASSPPEVLDGYTF.

The chain combines TRBV7-9 with TRBJ1-6; TRBD1 agrees at 10 bases. The CDR3 covers 18 residues. Losses at the gene ends were 1 base for V and 9 bases for J; bases not matched to a gene: 12. Germline CDR1 SEHNR, CDR2 FQNEAQ (reference sequence). The chain's CDR3 is CASSLERGQGRRGSPLHF. The DNA of the CDR3 is TGTGCCAGCAGCTTAGAGCGGGGACAGGGGAGAAGAGGTTCACCCCTCCACTTT.

The V gene is TRBV7-9, the J gene TRBJ2-5; 11 nucleotides agree with TRBD1. Germline V CDR1 and CDR2: SEHNR, FQNEAQ (reference sequence). The J segment lost 3 bases and the V segment lost 5 bases, leaving 5 bases of the junction unmatched. The CDR3 contains 15 residues. As DNA, the CDR3 is TGTGCCAGCAGCCGTCCGGGACAGGGGGAAGAGACCCAGTACTTC. This gives the protein CASSRPGQGEETQYF.

The chain links TRBV6-5 to TRBJ2-2; weak D call: TRBD2 (6 bases). This CDR3 region has 14 residues. Germline loops: CDR1 MNHEY, CDR2 SVGAGI. With 10 bases removed from V and 3 bases from J, the gap between germline ends came to 15 bases. The CDR3 here is CAITRETDTGELFF. As DNA, the CDR3 is TGTGCCATCACTCGGGAGACAGACACCGGGGAGCTGTTTTTT.

V gene TRBV6-5 combines with J gene TRBJ1-5; D gene unclear. The CDR3 length is 13 residues. V dropped 0 bases and J dropped 12 bases, with 12 bases sitting between them. Germline V gives CDR1 MNHEY, CDR2 SVGAGI. The CDR3 protein is CASSYSAEGYQHF. CDR3 bases: TGTGCCAGCAGTTACTCGGCGGAGGGCTACCAGCATTTT.

V and J are TRBV5-1 and TRBJ1-2; D gene ambiguous. Trimming removed 2 bases at V and 8 bases at J, with 16 bases between. The CDR3 spans 14 residues. Per the germline V gene, CDR1 is SGHRS and CDR2 is YFSETQ. Here the CDR3 DNA reads TGCGCCAGCAGCTTTGAGGACGGCACGATGGGCTACACCTTC. The encoded protein is CASSFEDGTMGYTF.

Comments on this clonotype: An end of the junction does not agree with germline; a read error may underlie this. The rearrangement uses TRBV3-1 and TRBJ1-4; 7 bases align to TRBD1. Germline V gene data show CDR1 as LGHDT and CDR2 as YNNKEL (reference sequence). CDR3 length equals 14 residues. CDR3 residues: CSSSQDRVFGKLFF. The CDR3 DNA is TGTTCCAGCAGCCAAGACAGGGTTTTCGGAAAACTGTTTTTT.

This clonotype was observed a handful of times. The chain carries TRBV20-1 and TRBJ1-5; 9 bases are a match to TRBD1. CDR1 and CDR2 from the germline V gene are DFQATT and SNEGSKA (reference sequence). V dropped 2 bases and J dropped 7; count of bases not matched to a gene: 9. This CDR3 contains 15 residues. The CDR3 loop is CSARLNRGLSQPQHF. In DNA form, the CDR3 reads TGCAGTGCTAGATTAAACAGGGGGCTAAGCCAGCCCCAGCATTTT.

The chain carries TRBV7-2 and TRBJ2-5; 15 bases match TRBD2. V lost 5 bases to trimming and J lost 7 bases; unmatched junction nucleotides: 11. CDR1 SGHTA and CDR2 FQGNSA come from the germline V gene. This CDR3 spans 17 amino acids. CDR3 in amino acids: CASSTPGTSGRRGTQYF. CDR3 DNA sequence: TGTGCCAGCAGCACCCCCGGGACTAGCGGGAGGAGGGGGACCCAGTACTTC.

The chain joins TRBV5-1 to TRBJ2-7; 9 bases are a match to TRBD1. The CDR3 covers 15 residues. V was clipped by 4 bases and J by 0 bases; unmatched bases: 5. The germline CDR1 and CDR2 sequences are SGHRS and YFSETQ. CDR3 loop: CASSVTGGVSYEQYF. The CDR3 DNA follows: TGCGCCAGCAGCGTGACAGGGGGGGTCTCCTACGAGCAGTACTTC.

The table lists this clonotype with a few counts. The J gene is TRBJ2-2, the V gene TRBV20-1; a possible D gene is TRBD2 (6 bases). The CDR3 spans 17 residues. From germline, CDR1 is DFQATT and CDR2 SNEGSKA (reference sequence). Between the trimmed V and J ends, which lost 2 bases and 4 bases, there was a span of 20 bases. CDR3 sequence (DNA): TGCAGTGCTAGACTTAATCCCGGGACTGGAAGCACCGGGGAGCTGTTTTTT. It encodes CSARLNPGTGSTGELFF.

Of note for this clonotype: The junction shows a germline mismatch at one end, possibly a read error. The chain has TRBV7-2 and TRBJ2-7; D call uncertain. CDR1 and CDR2 (germline): SGHTA, FQGNSA. The length of the CDR3 is 12 residues. In DNA, the CDR3 is TGTGCCAGCAGCTTAGGGTACTACGTGCAGTACTTC. The encoded protein is CASSLGYYVQYF.

This clonotype was observed a few times. V usage is TRBV7-8 and J usage is TRBJ2-2; D is unclear. The CDR3 covers 16 residues. V was clipped by 1 base and J by 1 base, with 10 bases between them. In germline, CDR1 is SGHVS, CDR2 FQNEAQ. CDR3 in DNA: TGTGCCAGCAGCTTAGTCCGTCCGGGGAACACCGGGGAGCTGTTTTTT. Its translation is CASSLVRPGNTGELFF.

The chain employs TRBV29-1 and TRBJ1-1; possible D gene TRBD1, 5 bases. From germline, CDR1 is SQVTM and CDR2 ANQGSEA. This CDR3 region has 13 residues. V was cut by 4 bases and J by 6 bases, with 15 bases left in between. The CDR3 sequence: CSVAGRGMPEAFF. As DNA, the CDR3 is TGCAGCGTTGCTGGGAGGGGAATGCCTGAAGCTTTCTTT.

The chain carries TRBV13 and TRBJ1-1, with no clear D. V lost 6 bases and J 3 bases, leaving 11 bases between the germline ends. The CDR3 is 13 residues long. Germline V lookup: CDR1 PRHDT, CDR2 FYEKMQ (reference sequence). CDR3 residues: CASRAFSDTEAFF. The CDR3 DNA sequence: TGTGCCAGCAGAGCGTTCTCGGACACTGAAGCTTTCTTT. Full variable domain (remainder filled in from reference TRBV13 and TRBJ1-1): AAGVIQSPRHLIKEKRETATLKCYPIPRHDTVYWYQQGPGQDPQFLISFYEKMQSDKGSIPDRFSAQQFSDYHSELNMSSLELGDSALYFCASRAFSDTEAFFGQGTRLTVV.

Comments on this clonotype: A much bigger clone sits one base away, suggesting this may be a read error. The rearrangement joins TRBV20-1 to TRBJ2-5, with D perhaps matching TRBD2 (6 bases). CDR1 and CDR2 (germline): DFQATT, SNEGSKA (reference sequence). Trimming pared 5 bases from V and 11 bases from J, leaving 21 bases between. This CDR3 has 13 residues. The CDR3 bases are TGCAGTGCTCCGGGACTTGACGGTAGGAAGCAGTACTTC. It encodes CSAPGLDGRKQYF.